This TCR beta chain was sequenced in a study of cytomegalovirus exposure and HLA in healthy donors. Clones were sequenced by immunoSEQ multiplex PCR, and TCRdb holds only the in-frame ones, with some missing. The sample lists 140,000 or so clones, 89% occurring once. Germline assignment: CDR1 MDHEN and CDR2 SYDVKM. This CDR3 has 14 amino acids. Unmatched junction bases numbered 5, after V lost 6 bases and J lost 3 bases. Sequencing was carried out using PBMCs. V is TRBV28 and J is TRBJ1-2; 9 bases agree with TRBD1. The sequence was obtained from a woman aged 18-29 years in good health and CMV-seropositive. Written as DNA, the CDR3 is TGTGCCAGCAGCGAAACAGGGGGCTACTATGGCTACACCTTC. Its protein is CASSETGGYYGYTF.